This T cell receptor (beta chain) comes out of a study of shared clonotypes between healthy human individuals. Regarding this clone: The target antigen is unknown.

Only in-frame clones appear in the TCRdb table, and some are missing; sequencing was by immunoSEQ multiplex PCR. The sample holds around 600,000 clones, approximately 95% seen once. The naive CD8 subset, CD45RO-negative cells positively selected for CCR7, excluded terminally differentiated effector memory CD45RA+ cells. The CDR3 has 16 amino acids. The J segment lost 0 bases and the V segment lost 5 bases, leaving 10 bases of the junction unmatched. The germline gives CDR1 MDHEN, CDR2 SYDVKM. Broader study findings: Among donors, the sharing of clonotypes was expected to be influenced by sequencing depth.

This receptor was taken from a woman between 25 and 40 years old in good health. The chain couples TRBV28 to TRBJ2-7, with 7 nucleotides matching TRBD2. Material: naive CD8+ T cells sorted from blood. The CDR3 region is CASSGRGLTNSYEQYF. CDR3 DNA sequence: TGTGCCAGCAGTGGGAGGGGCCTTACCAACTCCTACGAGCAGTACTTC.